What follows describes a single TCR beta chain. From germline, CDR1 is SGHKS and CDR2 YYEKEE (reference sequence). The CDR3 sequence is 15 residues long. The J segment lost 2 bases and the V segment lost 0 bases, leaving 4 bases of the junction unmatched. The data were obtained in a study of T cell changes during pregnancy in multiple sclerosis. Method: immunoSEQ multiplex PCR; TCRdb's copy keeps in-frame clones and lacks some. The table records around 92,000 clones, about 94% of them present only once. The chain is built from TRBV5-5 and TRBJ1-2; 7 bases match TRBD1. The sequencing here drew on peripheral blood, taken in the third trimester of pregnancy. The receptor was isolated from a female donor with multiple sclerosis, enrolled in a pregnancy study. As DNA, the CDR3 is TGTGCCAGCAGCTTGGTCGACAGGGTAAACTATGGCTACACCTTC. It yields the protein CASSLVDRVNYGYTF.